This T cell receptor (beta chain) was captured by sequencing in a study of response to subunit inactivated influenza vaccine. Study results and caveats: Authors suggested each seasonal influenza vaccination recruits few new T cells.

Worth noting for this clonotype: The antigen remains unidentified.

TCRdb reprocessed the RT-PCR reads via MiXCR and lists one record per CDR3 protein. The profile shows around 480,000 distinct CDR3 sequences, 11% of them singletons. Trimming took off 7 bases at V and 3 bases at J, with 15 bases between the two ends. Germline V gene sequence: CDR1 SEHNR, CDR2 FQNEAQ (reference sequence). CDR3 length: 14 amino acids. The source of this sequence is a man aged 50 to 60 who received an inactivated influenza vaccine. Sequencing used PBMCs from blood, obtained 35 to 45 days after vaccination. The J gene is TRBJ2-5, the V gene TRBV7-9; D might be TRBD2 (5 bases). CDR3 coding DNA: TGTGCCAGCATCTCGATGGGAGCCAAAGAGACCCAGTACTTC. This codes for CASISMGAKETQYF.